This T cell receptor beta chain was sequenced for a study of blood T cell repertoires in COVID-19. In the study overall: Donors in the United States, Italy and Spain gave samples during acute or convalescent COVID-19. PBMCs, B-cell-depleted T cells, or T cells provided the cDNA or gDNA that made up the material.

CDR1 MNHEY and CDR2 SVGEGT come from the germline V gene. The CDR3 consists of 15 residues. With 7 bases clipped from V and 7 bases from J, the junction kept 11 bases outside the gene matches. In the study's own analysis: Estimated nucleated cell counts came from reference gene primer amplification. Assay used: immunoSEQ multiplex PCR; TCRdb lists only in-frame clones, some missing. The DNA was the basis for D and trimming; V, J and clone size are from that table. The profile covers roughly 180,000 clones, with around 87% appearing a single time and roughly 0.99% taken by the ten largest. The sample taken for sequencing was peripheral blood. The rearrangement joins TRBV6-2 or TRBV6-3 to TRBJ2-1, with 9 bases identical to TRBD2. The sequence derives from a man aged 18 to 30 with acute or convalescent COVID-19. The chain's CDR3 is CASTPGTSRVNEQFF. CDR3 coding DNA: TGTGCCAGCACCCCCGGGACTAGCAGGGTGAATGAGCAGTTCTTC.